The next 10 T cell receptor beta chains were all read from a single sample in a study of response to subunit inactivated influenza vaccine. One entry per CDR3 protein, called by TCRdb with MiXCR from the RT-PCR reads. Of about 570,000 distinct CDR3 sequences in the sample, roughly 12% were seen once. The same data also went into a second study, on T cells expressing NK-cell markers. Turning to that study: It was by 5'RACE template switching with UMIs that TCR beta cDNA was made.

This material consisted of PBMCs from blood, taken on the day of vaccination. The receptors here all came from a man in his fifties who received an inactivated influenza vaccine.

The chain employs TRBV12-3 or TRBV12-4 and TRBJ2-7, with D unresolved. The V gene lost 4 bases and the J gene lost 6 bases, with 10 bases spanning the gap. CDR3 length: 12 residues. The DNA for the CDR3 is TGTGCCAGCAGTTCCCACCCTGGCGAGCAGTACTTC. Translated, it gives CASSSHPGEQYF.

This clonotype showed up just a few times. This chain uses TRBV12-3 or TRBV12-4 with TRBJ1-2, with D perhaps TRBD1 (6 bases). V was cut by 3 bases and J by 7 bases, with 9 bases left in between. This CDR3 has 12 residues. CDR3 region: CASSFLGAGYTF. DNA for the CDR3: TGTGCCAGCAGTTTTTTGGGGGCTGGCTACACCTTC.

V usage is TRBV4-2 and J usage is TRBJ2-1; tentatively, D is TRBD1 (5 bases). This CDR3 comprises 13 residues. Germline-derived CDR1 and CDR2 are LGHNA and YNFKEQ. Deletions cut 0 bases from V and 10 bases from J, with 10 bases between. This CDR3 reads CASSQDVKGEQFF. The CDR3 nucleotides read TGTGCCAGCAGCCAAGATGTAAAGGGGGAGCAGTTCTTC.

This clonotype appeared a few times. V gene TRBV12-3 or TRBV12-4 combines with J gene TRBJ1-2, with D unclear. V lost 5 bases and J 8 bases, leaving 12 bases between the germline ends. The CDR3 is made up of 12 amino acids. The CDR3 DNA reads as TGTGCCAGCAGTGCTCCCGGTGGGGGCTACACCTTC. As protein: CASSAPGGGYTF.

This clonotype was seen a single time. The V and J genes are TRBV20-1 and TRBJ1-1; no clear D. Germline-derived CDR1 and CDR2 are DFQATT and SNEGSKA (reference sequence). This CDR3 has 12 residues. CDR3 sequence: CSARGRSTEAFF. CDR3 DNA sequence: TGCAGCGCCCGAGGAAGGAGTACTGAAGCTTTCTTT.

This chain uses TRBV3-1 with TRBJ2-1; 13 positions match TRBD2. V lost 3 bases to trimming and J lost 2 bases; unmatched junction nucleotides: 1. Germline V lookup: CDR1 LGHDT, CDR2 YNNKEL (reference sequence). There are 16 residues in the CDR3. As DNA, the CDR3 is TGTGCCAGCAGCCATGGACTAGCGGGAGCCTACAATGAGCAGTTCTTC. Translating it yields CASSHGLAGAYNEQFF.

The rearrangement uses TRBV9 and TRBJ2-2, with TRBD1 as a possible D gene (6 bases). Germline CDR1 and CDR2: SGDLS and YYNGEE. This CDR3 comprises 15 residues. V lost 3 bases and J lost 0, with 9 bases in between. The CDR3 sequence is CASSARTANTGELFF. The CDR3 coding sequence is TGTGCCAGCAGCGCCCGGACAGCGAACACCGGGGAGCTGTTTTTT.

In this sample, this clonotype turned up a few times. The CDR3 loop reads CASSMTSLYYNEQFF. DNA for the CDR3: TGTGCCAGCAGCATGACTAGCTTGTACTACAATGAGCAGTTCTTC. The V gene is TRBV6-1, the J gene TRBJ2-1; 7 bases match TRBD2. The ends lost 6 bases at V and 3 bases at J; junction bases unmatched: 8. Looked up from germline, CDR1 is MNHNS and CDR2 is SASEGT. There are 15 residues in the CDR3.

This clonotype has only a few counts. The chain has TRBV15 and TRBJ2-5; TRBD1 agrees at 9 bases. After removal of 0 bases from V and 4 bases from J, the junction contained 6 bases not matched to a gene. The germline gives CDR1 LNHNV, CDR2 YYDKDF (reference sequence). This CDR3 is built from 16 residues. CDR3 in DNA: TGTGCCACCAGCAGAGATGACCCGACAGGGGGAGAGACCCAGTACTTC. Translating gives CATSRDDPTGGETQYF.

This clonotype has just a few counts. The V gene is TRBV6-1, the J gene TRBJ2-1; D not resolved. The CDR3 is 15 residues long. The germline gives CDR1 MNHNS, CDR2 SASEGT. Trimming removed 6 bases at V and 4 bases at J, with 16 bases between. CDR3 protein: CASSRTSTPYNEQFF. DNA of the CDR3: TGTGCCAGCAGCAGGACCTCCACCCCTTACAATGAGCAGTTCTTC.